Described below is a single TCR beta chain sequence and its context. The junction does not match germline at one end; this may be a read error. Looked up from germline, CDR1 is MGHRA and CDR2 is YSYEKL. This CDR3 has 14 residues. This sample stems from a study of blood T cell repertoires in COVID-19. Authors' processing steps: Reference gene primers were amplified, and this amplification served to estimate nucleated cell counts. Sequenced by immunoSEQ multiplex PCR; TCRdb stores in-frame clones only, minus some. V and J calls and clone size are given by that table; D and trimming were obtained from the DNA. The sample carries some 300,000 clones, about nine tenths recorded once.

The sequenced sample consisted of peripheral blood. V gene TRBV4-1 combines with J gene TRBJ1-2; D uncertain. The receptor comes from a man aged 18 to 30 with active or convalescent COVID-19. CDR3 DNA: TGCGCCAGCAGCCAAGAGGAGGCCAGAAATGGTTACACCTTC. Protein product: CASSQEEARNGYTF.